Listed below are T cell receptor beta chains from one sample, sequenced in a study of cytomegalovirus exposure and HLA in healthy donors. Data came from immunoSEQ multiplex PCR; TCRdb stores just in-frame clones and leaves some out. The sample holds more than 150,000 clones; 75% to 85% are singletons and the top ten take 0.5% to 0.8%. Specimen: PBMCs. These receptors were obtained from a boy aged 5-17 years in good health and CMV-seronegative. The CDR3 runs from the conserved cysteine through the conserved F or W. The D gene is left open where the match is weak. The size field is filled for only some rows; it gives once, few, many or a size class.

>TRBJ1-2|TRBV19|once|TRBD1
CASSVLGQGRGYGYTF
TGTGCCAGTAGTGTCTTGGGACAGGGGAGAGGCTATGGCTACACCTTC
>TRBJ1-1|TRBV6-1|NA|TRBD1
CASSSTDRGTEAFF
TGTGCCAGCAGTTCCACGGACAGGGGCACTGAAGCTTTCTTT
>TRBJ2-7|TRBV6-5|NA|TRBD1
CASSYSLTGGPYEQYF
TGTGCCAGCAGTTACTCGCTTACAGGGGGTCCCTACGAGCAGTACTTC
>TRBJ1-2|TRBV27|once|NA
CASGNRAGVGYTF
TGTGCCAGCGGTAATAGGGCGGGGGTTGGCTACACCTTC
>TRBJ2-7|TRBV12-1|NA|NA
CASSFMTSGNAYEQYF
TGTGCCAGCAGCTTTATGACTAGCGGTAATGCCTACGAGCAGTACTTC
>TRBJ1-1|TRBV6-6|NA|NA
CASGSSGRNTEAFF
TGTGCCAGCGGGAGCTCGGGGAGGAACACTGAAGCTTTCTTT
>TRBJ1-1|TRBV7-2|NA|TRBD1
CASSLFGTTGAYTEAFF
TGTGCCAGCAGCTTATTTGGGACGACAGGGGCATACACTGAAGCTTTCTTT
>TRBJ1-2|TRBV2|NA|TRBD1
CASNRGIGYGYTF
TGTGCCAGTAACAGGGGAATAGGCTATGGCTACACCTTC
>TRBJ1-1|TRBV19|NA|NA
CASSPRGENTEAFF
TGTGCCAGTAGTCCCCGGGGAGAGAACACTGAAGCTTTCTTT
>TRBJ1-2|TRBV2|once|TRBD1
CASSDYGQGVCYTF
TGTGCCAGCAGTGATTACGGACAGGGGGTATGCTACACCTTC
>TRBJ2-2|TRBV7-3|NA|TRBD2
CASSLGLAGGTGELFF
TGTGCCAGCAGCTTAGGACTAGCGGGAGGCACCGGGGAGCTGTTTTTT
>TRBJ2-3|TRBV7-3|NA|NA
CASSLNPADTQYF
TGTGCCAGCAGCTTAAACCCGGCAGATACGCAGTATTTT
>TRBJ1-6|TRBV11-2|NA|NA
CASTAGGSSYNSPLHF
TGTGCCAGCACCGCTGGAGGGAGCTCCTATAATTCACCCCTCCACTTT
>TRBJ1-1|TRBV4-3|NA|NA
CASSPWRDTEAFF
TGCGCCAGCAGCCCGTGGCGGGACACTGAAGCTTTCTTT
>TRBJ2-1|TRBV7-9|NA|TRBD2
CASRFSELAHNEQFF
TGTGCCAGCAGGTTTTCAGAACTAGCGCACAATGAGCAGTTCTTC
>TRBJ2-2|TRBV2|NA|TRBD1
CASRQGNTGELFF
TGTGCCAGCCGACAGGGGAACACCGGGGAGCTGTTTTTT
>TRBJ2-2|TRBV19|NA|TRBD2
CASRTSGGSGELFF
TGTGCCAGTAGGACTAGCGGGGGGTCCGGGGAGCTGTTTTTT
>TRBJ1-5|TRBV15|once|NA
CATSREGRPQHF
TGTGCCACCAGCAGGGAGGGGAGGCCCCAGCATTTT
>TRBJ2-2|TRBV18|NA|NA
CASSPRGDTGELFF
TGTGCCAGCTCACCACGGGGGGACACCGGGGAGCTGTTTTTT
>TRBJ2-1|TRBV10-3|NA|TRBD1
CAIKPQGTPRGYNEQFF
TGTGCCATCAAGCCACAGGGGACCCCTCGAGGGTATAATGAGCAGTTCTTC
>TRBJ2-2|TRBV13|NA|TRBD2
CASSLTLTSGSSASGELFF
TGTGCCAGCAGCTTAACTTTGACTAGCGGGAGTTCTGCTTCGGGGGAGCTGTTTTTT